Here is one TCR beta chain with its context. Its antigen remains unknown. It may be a read error: a sequence one base away is much more abundant. This likely comes from a read error, as the CDR3 has no conserved phenylalanine or tryptophan at its end. The sample originates from a study of CD8+CD57+ T cells in acquired aplastic anemia. Turning to the study itself: CD4+ and CD8+ cells, once sorted, gave DNA averaging 3.2 ug.

TCR beta VDJ and CDR3 were profiled, and genomic DNA was the template. TCRdb re-called the reads with MiXCR, one entry per CDR3 protein. The sample records tens of thousands of distinct CDR3 sequences, more than 40% being singletons. Study findings and constraints: Roughly 30 CD8+ CDR3 sequences occurred in both the patients and the controls.

The clonotype comes from a human donor in good health, serving as a control. Sequenced input: sorted CD4+, CD8+, or CD8+CD57+ T cells (not recorded which) from PBMCs.

The DNA of the CDR3 is TGTGCCAGCAGGGGAGCCAGGGGACAACCTAACTATGGCTACACCCTC. It specifies CASRGARGQPNYGYTL. The genes are TRBV3-1 and TRBJ1-2; the D gene is possibly TRBD1 (6 bases). This CDR3 spans 16 amino acids. Germline V lookup: CDR1 LGHDT, CDR2 YNNKEL (reference sequence). Between the trimmed V and J ends, which lost 6 bases and 0 bases, there was a span of 17 bases.